The present entry profiles one T cell receptor beta chain with its context. Its antigen is as yet unknown. The germline CDR1 and CDR2 sequences are MNHNY and SVGAGI (reference sequence). CDR3 length: 14 residues. The authors made each sample's cDNA in eight separate reactions. The unique tags termed UMIs, each holding a 6-nucleotide sample barcode, were added by means of template switching. Each CDR3 protein gets one entry in TCRdb, which reprocessed the 5' RACE reads and gives no DNA. This table lists about 110,000 distinct CDR3 sequences. These data originate in a study of monozygotic twins with inflammatory bowel disease. Study results and caveats: Distinction of different T cell subtypes was not possible.

The sample taken for sequencing was blood. The rearrangement joins TRBV6-6 to TRBJ1-2. The sequence was obtained from a human donor with ulcerative colitis or Crohn's disease, or a healthy co-twin of an affected twin (not recorded which). The CDR3 loop reads CASSYQSGMGGYTF.